This T cell receptor beta chain was identified in a study of T cells expressing NK-cell markers. At the level of the study: The authors derived TCR beta repertoires from sorted CD3+CD56+NKG2C+, CD3+CD56+NKG2C- and CD3+CD56-NKG2C+ T cells. Regarding the study as a whole: Top CD8+ clonotypes included the dominant CD3+CD56+NKG2C+ clonotypes in several donors. A few donors likewise had their CD3+CD56-NKG2C+ fraction led by these clonotypes.

As for this clonotype: Antigen specificity is unknown.

5'RACE template switching with UMIs produced the TCR beta cDNA. TCRdb reanalyzed the 5' RACE reads, giving one entry per CDR3 protein sequence and no DNA. The sample table includes about 460,000 distinct CDR3 sequences. CDR1 DFQATT and CDR2 SNEGSKA come from the germline V gene (reference sequence). The CDR3 is 17 residues long. Sequenced: blood T cells: a sorted CD56 or NKG2C T cell subset, CD4+ or CD8+ T cells, or bulk PBMC T cells (not recorded which). The chain links TRBV20-1 to TRBJ2-3; without DNA, the TCRdb call of TRBD2 cannot be checked. The source of this sequence is a woman in her fifties or sixties in good health. The CDR3 region is CSARPGVAGRNTDTQYF.